The subject of this entry is one TCR beta chain. A Seattle source enrolled patients during active infection and followed them longitudinally. Germline-derived CDR1 and CDR2 are SNHLY and FYNNEI. This CDR3 is 18 amino acids long. With 8 bases clipped from V and 6 bases from J, the junction kept 22 bases outside the gene matches. The sample belongs to a study of blood T cell repertoires in COVID-19. About the research overall: The United States, Italy and Spain provided the acute and convalescent COVID-19 samples.

Using immunoSEQ multiplex PCR, the repertoire was profiled, and TCRdb retains in-frame clones only, with some absent. This table holds fewer than 500,000 clones, about 90% found once. The specimen was peripheral blood. The sequence came from a man younger than 30 with COVID-19, enrolled during active disease. The chain has TRBV2 and TRBJ2-3; 8 bases fit TRBD2. For the CDR3, the DNA is TGTGCCAGCCGGAAGGCCAGGCGGGAGGACATTGAAAACGATACGCAGTATTTT. It encodes CASRKARREDIENDTQYF.